This T cell receptor (beta chain) was sequenced in a study of OX40 agonist ivuxolimab in advanced cancers. Assay: immunoSEQ multiplex PCR; the TCRdb copy retains only in-frame clones and omits some. The table shows around 34,000 clones, with roughly nine tenths occurring only once. The CDR3 length is 11 residues. Germline loops: CDR1 SGHRS, CDR2 YFSETQ. V shed 3 bases and J shed 8 bases, with 8 bases lying between them. The chain links TRBV5-1 to TRBJ1-2, with D possibly TRBD1 on 5 matching bases. The origin of this receptor is an adult with an advanced solid tumor such as melanoma, head and neck, liver or kidney cancer. The sample in question was CD4+ or CD8+ T cells sorted from blood, obtained in a trial of the OX40 agonist ivuxolimab. CDR3 in DNA: TGCGCCAGCAGCTCAGGGCGAGGCTACACCTTC. Amino acid sequence: CASSSGRGYTF.